The following is a T cell receptor beta chain sequence with its context. CDR1 and CDR2 from the germline V gene are SNHLY and FYNNEI. The CDR3 covers 12 residues. Trimming removed 3 bases at V and 7 bases at J, with 10 bases between. The data are from a study of somatic mutations in cytotoxic T cells in rheumatoid arthritis. Generated by immunoSEQ multiplex PCR, the TCRdb table keeps only in-frame clones and is missing some. This sample has 11,000 or so clones; just under 75% occur once, and the top ten carry approximately 10%. This TCR came from a woman aged 40 to 55 in good health. The V call is TRBV2, the J call TRBJ2-7; D remains unclear. The sequencing sample was made of CD8+ T cells sorted from blood. CDR3 sequence reads: CASSDGSPEQYV. CDR3 DNA sequence: TGTGCCAGCAGTGATGGCAGTCCGGAGCAGTACGTC.